This entry is about one T cell receptor (beta chain). This sample is part of a study of control samples from healthy donors and cancer patients. Sequenced by immunoSEQ multiplex PCR; TCRdb stores in-frame clones only, minus some. The sample has 95,000 to 150,000 clones; 88% are singletons. This TCR derives from a man between 35 and 55 years old in good health. The sequenced material came from blood.

The CDR3: CASSAATLNTEAFF. The CDR3 coding sequence is TGTGCCAGCAGCGCTGCGACATTGAACACTGAAGCTTTCTTT. The chain recombines TRBV3-1 (or the pseudogene TRBV3-2) with TRBJ1-1; D is uncertain. The CDR3 runs to 14 residues. V was cut by 5 bases and J by 0 bases, with 10 bases left in between. In germline, CDR1 is LGHDT, CDR2 YNNKEL (reference sequence).